The subject of this entry is one TCR beta chain. What it binds is unknown. The record originates from a study of circulating and synovial CD4+ cells in juvenile arthritis. Whole-study findings and limits: These repertoires were less diverse than bulk blood CD4 repertoires. Shared-clonotype fractions with synovium likely underestimate full repertoire overlap. CPL and bulk CD4 samples differed at least tenfold in T cell genomes.

Profiling relied on immunoSEQ multiplex PCR, and the TCRdb table lists in-frame clones only, not all of them. There are around 32,000 clones in the sample; about 96% occur only once, and approximately 0.68% lies in the top ten. The origin of this receptor is a human donor with juvenile idiopathic arthritis. The sequenced sample consisted of CD4+ T cells from blood.

In nucleotides, the CDR3 is TGTGCCAGTGCTGCGACAGGGTTAAGCAATGAGCAGTTCTTC. This gives the protein CASAATGLSNEQFF. J is TRBJ2-1 and V is TRBV19, with 7 nucleotides matching TRBD1. Germline trimming cut 8 bases from V and 6 bases from J; bases unmatched to any gene: 10. The CDR3 totals 14 residues. Germline V CDR1 and CDR2: LNHDA, SQIVND (reference sequence). Looking up the rest from reference TRBV19 and TRBJ2-1 gives the full variable domain: DGGITQSPKYLFRKEGQNVTLSCEQNLNHDAMYWYRQDPGQGLRLIYYSQIVNDFQKGDIAEGYSVSREKKESFPLTVTSAQKNPTAFYLCASAATGLSNEQFFGPGTRLTVL.